Sequencing of this TCR beta chain was carried out in a study of identical twins (dated by TCRdb to about 2016). About the investigation overall: TCR alpha and beta repertoires from monozygotic twins, unrelated adults of various ages and cord blood were deep-sequenced to test whether fetal clonotypes persist. To rule out contamination, replicate twin experiments were performed at different times with different library preparation protocols. General study outcomes and caveats: Compared with coincidental sharing between unrelated individuals, out-of-frame TCR alpha sequences shared between twins showed an excess of sequences with low generation probability. Because the same donors could not be followed over many years, conclusions were based on cross-sectional statistical analysis. The excess sharing between twins in beta out-of-frame sequences was weaker because fewer shared sequences reduced the signal-to-noise ratio. Zero-insertion analyses could be partly confounded by invariant T cells such as MAIT and iNKT, although diverse VJ usage argued against such confounding for most clonotypes. Fewer insertions were carried by abundant cord blood beta clonotypes; a weaker similar trend was observed in young adult naive repertoires, while no such trend was observed in memory repertoires. Recombination models systematically underestimated out-of-frame TCR alpha sharing in monozygotic twins but agreed with sharing between unrelated individuals.

All donors were healthy Caucasians. Three pairs of female monozygotic twins, all aged roughly 18 to 29 years, were included in the twin cohort. Using Miltenyi CD45RO+ enrichment and human naive T-cell isolation kits, memory (CD45RO+) and naive T cells were isolated from PBMC. The library was obtained by 5' RACE. The listed sequencing device is Illumina HiSeq 2000. A universal primer binding site was added through template switching, and the final cDNA carried a unique molecular identifier so that TCR cDNA molecules could be counted accurately. Specific primers in the conserved constant-segment region were used to synthesize first-strand cDNA for the TCR alpha and beta chains. To control for contamination, every cDNA library carried two barcodes: a SMART-Mk sample barcode plus Illumina barcodes. Two successive PCR steps introduced TruSeq adapter sequences along with Illumina sample barcodes. The TCR alpha and beta cDNA libraries were sequenced on the Illumina HiSeq platform using custom primers. In the authors' own workflow: Unique molecular identifiers were extracted from raw reads with MiGEC, and CDR3 positions were determined with MiXCR. For each individual, recombination models were inferred using an EM algorithm with the repgenHMM and IGoR tools. Shared clonotype analysis was performed with the tcR package in R, normalizing sharing by the product of cloneset sizes. To study raw recombination free of thymic and clonal selection effects, out-of-frame nonproductive sequences were analyzed. In TCRdb, the public reads were trimmed at Q25 with fastp and aligned with MiXCR, with productive beta chains retained. For every CDR3 protein sequence, its rows merge into one entry that carries the most common genes and DNA. The V and J calls here are based on TCRdb, not the publication. The sample table shows a few hundred thousand distinct CDR3 sequences, and around 8.8% are seen once. Roughly 2.1% of the sample lies in the top ten.

This clonotype was counted many times. Its target antigen remains unknown. Per-base qualities were not stored, and no clone one base away is much larger. Germline trimming: 6 bases from V, 4 bases from J; junction bases outside gene matches: 8. Including the terminal cysteine and phenylalanine, the CDR3 comprises 15 residues. The sequence is cut down to CDR3 DNA, 45 bases in frame from base 1. This sample also appeared in a second study, on yellow fever vaccine responses in identical twins. That second publication adds: The authors reported that the T cell response to vaccination in identical twins appeared partly convergent and partly personalized. Focusing on identical twins, the study followed the T cell clones that responded to the vaccine, and did so with precision.

The sample comprised memory (CD45RO+) T cells sorted from blood. The intended sense of this specimen's cell subset or site label: CD45RO+ enriched T cells. This receptor was identified in a woman in her late teens or twenties in good health. The sequence joins TRBV12-3 or TRBV12-4 to TRBJ2-1, with TRBD2 matching 8 junction bases. The CDR3 is CASRRAGGSYNEQFF. At the DNA level, the sequence is TGTGCCAGCAGACGTGCGGGGGGTTCTTACAATGAGCAGTTCTTC.